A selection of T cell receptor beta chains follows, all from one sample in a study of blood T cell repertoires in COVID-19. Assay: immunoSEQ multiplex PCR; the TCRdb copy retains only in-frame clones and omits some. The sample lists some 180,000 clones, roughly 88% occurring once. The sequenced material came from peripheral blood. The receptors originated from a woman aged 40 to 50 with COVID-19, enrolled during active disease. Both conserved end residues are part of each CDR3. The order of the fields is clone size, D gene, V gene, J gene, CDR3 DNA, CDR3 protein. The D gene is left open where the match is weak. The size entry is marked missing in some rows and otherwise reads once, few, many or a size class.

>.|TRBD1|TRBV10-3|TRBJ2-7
TGTGCCATCAGGGACAGGATCGCCGAGCAGTACTTC
CAIRDRIAEQYF
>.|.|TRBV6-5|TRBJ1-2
TGTGCCAGCATTCAGGTGGAGGGGTCTAACTATGGCTACACCTTC
CASIQVEGSNYGYTF
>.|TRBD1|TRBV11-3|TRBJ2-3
TGTGCCAGCAGCGCCCATGCCACCGGGACAGGGTTTGCAGATACGCAGTATTTT
CASSAHATGTGFADTQYF
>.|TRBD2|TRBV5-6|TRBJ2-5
TGTGCCAGCAGCTTGGTTCGCGGGGGGGCCGAAGAGACCCAGTACTTC
CASSLVRGGAEETQYF
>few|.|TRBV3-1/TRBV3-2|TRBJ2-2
TGTGCCAGCAGCGCGACAGCCACCGGGGAGCTGTTTTTT
CASSATATGELFF
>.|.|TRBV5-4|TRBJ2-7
TGTGCCAGCAGCCACCCAGCATCCTCTAGCTACGAGCAGTACTTC
CASSHPASSSYEQYF
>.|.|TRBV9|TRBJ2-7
TGTGCCAGCAGCCCACATACGGAGACCTACGAGCAGTACTTC
CASSPHTETYEQYF
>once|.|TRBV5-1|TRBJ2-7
TGCGCCAGCAGCTTGGGGCAGGCCAACTCCTACGAGCAGTACTTC
CASSLGQANSYEQYF
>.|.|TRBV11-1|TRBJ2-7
TGTGCCAGCAGCCAGACAGTGTACGAGCAGTACTTC
CASSQTVYEQYF
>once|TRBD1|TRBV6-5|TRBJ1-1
TGTGCCAGCATCTCTAGGGGGCCCGGGAACACTGAAGCTTTCTTT
CASISRGPGNTEAFF
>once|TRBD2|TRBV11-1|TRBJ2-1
TGTGCCAGCAGCCCAAGGACTAGAGGTCCCCGCGAGCAGTTCTTC
CASSPRTRGPREQFF
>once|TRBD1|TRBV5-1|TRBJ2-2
TGCGCCAGCAGCTTCCGGGACAGGGAAACCGGGGAGCTGTTTTTT
CASSFRDRETGELFF
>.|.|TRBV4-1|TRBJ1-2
TGCGCCAGCAGCCAATCGGGAGGGCAGCCCGGTAACTATGGCTACACCTTC
CASSQSGGQPGNYGYTF
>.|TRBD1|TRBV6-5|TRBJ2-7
TGTGCCAGCAGTTACTCAGCAGGGGGATTATACGAGCAGTACTTC
CASSYSAGGLYEQYF
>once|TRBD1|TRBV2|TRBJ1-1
TGTGCCAGCAGAGCCGGACAGGGCTGGACTGAAGCTTTCTTT
CASRAGQGWTEAFF
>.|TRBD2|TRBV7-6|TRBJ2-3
TGTGCCAGCAGCCTAGCGGGAGTAAAGGATACGCAGTATTTT
CASSLAGVKDTQYF
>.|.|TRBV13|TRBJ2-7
TGTGCCAGCAGCTCAGGAATATCCTACGAGCAGTACTTC
CASSSGISYEQYF
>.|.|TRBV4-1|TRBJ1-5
TGCGCCAGCAGCCAAGCAGGTTATAGCAATCAGCCCCAGCATTTT
CASSQAGYSNQPQHF
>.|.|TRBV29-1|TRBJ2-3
TGCAGCGTTGAAGGGGGGCTCACAGATACGCAGTATTTT
CSVEGGLTDTQYF
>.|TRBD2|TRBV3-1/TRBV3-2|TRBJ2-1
TGTGCCAGCAGCCAACTGGGACTACCCTACAATGAGCAGTTCTTC
CASSQLGLPYNEQFF
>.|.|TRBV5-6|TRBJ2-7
TGTGCCAGCAGCTTGGGACAGGGACTCTACGAGCAGTACTTC
CASSLGQGLYEQYF
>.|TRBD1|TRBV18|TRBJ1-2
TGTGCCAGCAAGACAGGGTCTGTATACTATGGCTACACCTTC
CASKTGSVYYGYTF
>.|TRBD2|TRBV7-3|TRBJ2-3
TGTGCCAGCAGCCTTAGCGGGAGGGGAGAGACGCAGTATTTT
CASSLSGRGETQYF
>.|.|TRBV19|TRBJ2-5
TGTGCCAGTAGTATGGCAAGAGAGACCCAGTACTTC
CASSMARETQYF
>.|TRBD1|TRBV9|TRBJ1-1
TGTGCCAGCAGCGAGGGGGCTAGCACTGAAGCTTTCTTT
CASSEGASTEAFF
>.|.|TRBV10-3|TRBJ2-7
TGTGCCATCAGTGAGCGGGACACCTCTCGGGAGCAGTACTTC
CAISERDTSREQYF
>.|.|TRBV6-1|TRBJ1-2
TGTGCCAGCAGTGACCCAGGGATGGGGTATGGCTACACCTTC
CASSDPGMGYGYTF
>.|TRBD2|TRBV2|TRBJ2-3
TGTGCCAGCATGGGACTAGCGGGAGCCACAGATACGCAGTATTTT
CASMGLAGATDTQYF
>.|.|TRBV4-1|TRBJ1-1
TGCGCCAGCAGCCTAATACGACAGGAAGAAGCTTTCTTT
CASSLIRQEEAFF